This T cell receptor (beta chain) was documented in a study of blood T cell repertoires in COVID-19. Study-level background: The study drew acute and convalescent COVID-19 samples from the United States, Italy and Spain. The analysed material was cDNA or gDNA that came from T cells, B-cell-depleted T cells, or PBMCs.

CDR3 length equals 19 residues. The junction had 12 bases not matched to a gene; V was cut back by 5 bases and J by 4 bases. The germline CDR1 and CDR2 sequences are SGHVS and FQNEAQ. Seattle patient enrollment occurred during active infection, with longitudinal follow-up thereafter. Repertoires were generated with immunoSEQ multiplex PCR, while TCRdb's copy carries only in-frame clones and drops some. This repertoire shows 200,000 to 250,000 clones, 85% to 90% found once; its top ten account for 2% to 3%. This clone came up once. The gene calls are TRBV7-8 and TRBJ2-2; TRBD2 agrees at 14 bases. Sequenced input: peripheral blood. This TCR was sampled from a man aged 25-40 years with COVID-19, enrolled during active disease. The chain's CDR3 is CASSPLMTSGRALTGELFF. CDR3 nucleotide sequence: TGTGCCAGCAGCCCCCTAATGACTAGCGGGAGGGCCCTCACCGGGGAGCTGTTTTTT.